This T cell receptor beta chain was recorded in a study of blood T cell repertoires in COVID-19. Study in general: Specimens from acute and convalescent COVID-19 originated in the United States, Italy and Spain. PBMCs, B-cell-depleted T cells, or T cells provided the cDNA or gDNA that made up the material.

Trimming at V came to 5 bases and at J to 5 bases, leaving 9 bases not matched to a gene. CDR1 and CDR2 (germline): LNHDA, SQIVND (reference sequence). The CDR3 sequence is 16 residues long. Cohort placement rested on clinical history that participants reported themselves. In the authors' methods: Researchers report that nucleated cell counts were estimated from reference gene primer amplification. Produced via immunoSEQ multiplex PCR; TCRdb's table is partial and in-frame only. That table supplies the V and J calls and clone size; D and trimming were determined from the DNA. The sample shows just under 250,000 clones, around 89% of them seen only once.

The sequence was collected from a woman in her twenties or thirties who had recovered from COVID-19. The chain uses TRBV19 and TRBJ2-4; 10 bases are shared with TRBD2. Specimen: PBMCs or T cells enriched from blood (not recorded which). CDR3 in DNA: TGTGCCAGTAGTCGGTTAGCGGGAGGAATGGAAAACATTCAGTACTTC. Translation gives CASSRLAGGMENIQYF.